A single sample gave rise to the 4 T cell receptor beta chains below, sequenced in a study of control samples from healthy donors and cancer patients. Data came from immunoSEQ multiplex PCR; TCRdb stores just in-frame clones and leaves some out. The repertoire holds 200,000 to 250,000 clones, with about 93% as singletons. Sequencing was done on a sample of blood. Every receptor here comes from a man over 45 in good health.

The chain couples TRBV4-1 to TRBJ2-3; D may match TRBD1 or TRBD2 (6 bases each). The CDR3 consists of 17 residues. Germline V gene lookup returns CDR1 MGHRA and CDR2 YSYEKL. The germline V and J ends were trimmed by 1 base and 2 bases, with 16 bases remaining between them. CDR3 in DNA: TGCGCCAGCAGCCAAGTAATGGTGGGGGGCAACACAGATACGCAGTATTTT. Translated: CASSQVMVGGNTDTQYF.

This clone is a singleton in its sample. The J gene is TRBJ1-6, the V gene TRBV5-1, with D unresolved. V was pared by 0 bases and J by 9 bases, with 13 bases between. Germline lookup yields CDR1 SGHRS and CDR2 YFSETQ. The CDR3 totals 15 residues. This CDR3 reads CASSLAGISTSPLHF. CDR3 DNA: TGCGCCAGCAGCTTGGCCGGGATCTCGACTTCACCCCTCCACTTT.

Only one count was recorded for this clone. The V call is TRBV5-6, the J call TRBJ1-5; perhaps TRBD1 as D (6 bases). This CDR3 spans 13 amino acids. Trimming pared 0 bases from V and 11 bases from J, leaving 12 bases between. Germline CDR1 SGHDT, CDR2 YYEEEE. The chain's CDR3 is CASSLGQAGTQHF. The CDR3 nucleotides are TGTGCCAGCAGCTTGGGACAGGCCGGGACCCAGCATTTT. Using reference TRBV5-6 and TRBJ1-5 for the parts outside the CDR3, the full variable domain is DAGVTQSPTHLIKTRGQQVTLRCSPKSGHDTVSWYQQALGQGPQFIFQYYEEEERQRGNFPDRFSGHQFPNYSSELNVNALLLGDSALYLCASSLGQAGTQHFGDGTRLSIL.

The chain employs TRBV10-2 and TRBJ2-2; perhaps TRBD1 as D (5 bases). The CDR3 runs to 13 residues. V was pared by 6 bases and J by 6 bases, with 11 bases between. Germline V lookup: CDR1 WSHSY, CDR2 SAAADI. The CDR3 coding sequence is TGCGCCAGCAGCTCCAGGGATCCCGGGGAGCTGTTTTTT. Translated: CASSSRDPGELFF.